These 26 T cell receptor beta chains were sequenced from one sample in a study of blood T cell repertoires in COVID-19 (TCRdb year 2020). Preparation of the library involved the immunoSEQ multiplex PCR assay. TCRdb provides this immuneACCESS table in a form limited to in-frame rearrangements. Some clones are lacking; in checked studies, under half of them reflect an unresolved V gene, and why the rest are absent is not known. The sample table records some 270,000 clones; about 86% of these occur just once. In total, the top ten clones hold approximately 3.6% of the sample. Sequencing input: PBMCs or T cells enriched from blood (not recorded which). The receptor set was obtained from a man aged 50 to 60 who had recovered from COVID-19.

The chain combines TRBV19 with TRBJ1-2, with 8 bases lining up with TRBD1. The CDR3 totals 15 residues. The germline V gene encodes CDR1 LNHDA and CDR2 SQIVND (reference sequence). Germline trimming cut 3 bases from V and 4 bases from J; bases unmatched to any gene: 7. The CDR3 protein is CASSMHTGTGYGYTF. The CDR3 nucleotides are TGTGCCAGTAGTATGCATACCGGGACAGGCTATGGCTACACCTTC.

The genes are TRBV30 and TRBJ1-6, with 10 bases identical to TRBD1. Germline lookup yields CDR1 GTSNPN and CDR2 SVGIG (reference sequence). J lost 9 bases, V lost 7 bases, and 6 bases had no gene match. The CDR3 is made up of 13 amino acids. The CDR3 is CAFERDRGSPLHF. The CDR3 bases are TGTGCCTTCGAACGGGACAGGGGTTCACCCCTCCACTTT.

V gene TRBV28 combines with J gene TRBJ1-3; D may be TRBD1 (5 bases). The CDR3 is 17 amino acids. Trimming cost V 3 bases and J 0 bases, with 15 bases left between them. Germline assignment: CDR1 MDHEN and CDR2 SYDVKM. The DNA for the CDR3 is TGTGCCAGCAGTTTTGCCGGCGGGGCCTCCTCTGGAAACACCATATATTTT. Translated, it gives CASSFAGGASSGNTIYF.

V and J are TRBV12-5 and TRBJ2-3; 15 bases match TRBD2. The CDR3 runs 18 residues. From germline, CDR1 is LGHNT and CDR2 FRNRAP. The V and J ends lost 4 bases and 0 bases, in that order; junction bases with no gene match: 5. CDR3 residues: CASGSGTSGGLSTDTQYF. CDR3 nucleotide sequence: TGTGCTAGTGGTTCCGGGACTAGCGGGGGGCTCAGCACAGATACGCAGTATTTT.

This clone was counted only a few times. The chain joins TRBV6-2 or TRBV6-3 to TRBJ2-3; TRBD2 aligns across 8 bases. Germline loops: CDR1 MNHEY, CDR2 SVGEGT. The CDR3 length is 20 residues. V lost 3 bases and J lost 2; bases outside the gene matches: 19. The CDR3 sequence is CASSYRNLRTSLRVTDTQYF. The DNA for the CDR3 is TGTGCCAGCAGTTATCGAAACCTCCGGACTAGCTTGAGAGTCACAGATACGCAGTATTTT.

The rearrangement links TRBV3-1 (or the pseudogene TRBV3-2) to TRBJ2-1; 9 positions agree with TRBD2. CDR3 length: 15 residues. V shed 2 bases, J shed 9 bases, and the junction held 8 bases outside the gene matches. The germline V gene has CDR1 LGHDT and CDR2 YNNKEL (reference sequence). CDR3 loop: CASSQTAGGPGEQFF. DNA of the CDR3: TGTGCCAGCAGCCAAACAGCGGGGGGCCCGGGTGAGCAGTTCTTC.

J is TRBJ2-2 and V is TRBV11-2; TRBD1 aligns across 7 bases. Germline CDR1 and CDR2: SGHAT and FQNNGV. The trim removed 10 bases at V and 5 bases at J, leaving 16 bases unmatched. The CDR3 loop spans 16 amino acids. The DNA of the CDR3 is TGTGCCACCACCCCCCCGACAGGGTGGGGAACCGGGGAGCTGTTTTTT. This encodes CATTPPTGWGTGELFF.

The chain couples TRBV5-5 to TRBJ2-7; perhaps TRBD2 as D (6 bases). CDR1 is SGHKS, CDR2 YYEKEE, per germline (reference sequence). The CDR3 has 13 residues. V was pared by 3 bases and J by 4 bases, with 11 bases between. This chain's CDR3 is CASSWDSAYEQYF. For the CDR3, the DNA is TGTGCCAGCAGCTGGGACTCAGCGTACGAGCAGTACTTC.

This chain connects TRBV24-1 to TRBJ2-7; a weak D match, TRBD1 (6 bases). Trimming took off 2 bases at V and 4 bases at J, with 14 bases between the two ends. Germline loops: CDR1 KGHDR, CDR2 SFDVKD. CDR3 length: 15 residues. The CDR3 bases are TGTGCCACCAGTGATTCTCACAGGGTCGATTACGAGCAGTACTTC. Residues: CATSDSHRVDYEQYF.

The chain recombines TRBV2 with TRBJ1-2; D gene unclear. Trimming cost V 6 bases and J 0 bases, with 11 bases left between them. The V gene's germline CDR1 is SNHLY and CDR2 FYNNEI. The CDR3 consists of 14 residues. CDR3 region: CASRWRWANYGYTF. The DNA for the CDR3 is TGTGCCAGCAGGTGGAGGTGGGCTAACTATGGCTACACCTTC.

The rearrangement joins TRBV6-5 to TRBJ2-5, with TRBD1 matching over 9 bases. From germline, CDR1 is MNHEY and CDR2 SVGAGI. There are 13 residues in the CDR3. CDR3 nucleotides: TGTGCTACCAATACAGGGGGCAGAGAGACCCAGTACTTC. Encoded protein: CATNTGGRETQYF.

The chain carries TRBV6-2 or TRBV6-3 and TRBJ2-7; D is perhaps TRBD2 (5 bases). The germline CDR1 and CDR2 sequences are MNHEY and SVGEGT. This CDR3 has 13 residues. Trimming left V 2 bases short and J 6 bases short, with 11 bases between. The CDR3, as DNA: TGTGCCAGCAGTTACGGGAGTTATGGCGAGCAGTACTTC. Encoded protein: CASSYGSYGEQYF.

For the CDR3, the DNA is TGTGCCTGGAGTGACATTGGGCCCCAGCATTTT. The encoded protein is CAWSDIGPQHF. The chain combines TRBV30 with TRBJ1-5; D not resolved. Trimming took 1 base from V and 9 from J, leaving 7 bases between them. CDR1 is GTSNPN and CDR2 is SVGIG in the germline V gene (reference sequence). CDR3 length: 11 residues.

This chain connects TRBV7-9 to TRBJ2-2, with a weak D call TRBD1 (6 bases). In germline, CDR1 is SEHNR, CDR2 FQNEAQ (reference sequence). This CDR3 comprises 15 residues. V gave up 4 bases and J gave up 5 bases, with 14 bases separating them. This chain's CDR3 is CASSWGQLMTGELFF. The CDR3 DNA reads as TGTGCCAGCAGCTGGGGACAATTAATGACCGGGGAGCTGTTTTTT.

This clone has more than one count but fewer than ten. The chain carries TRBV28 and TRBJ2-7; TRBD2 aligns across 8 bases. Trimming removed 6 bases from V and 10 bases from J; junction bases left unmatched: 8. The germline CDR1 and CDR2 sequences are MDHEN and SYDVKM. The CDR3 totals 12 residues. The CDR3 DNA reads TGTGCCAGCAGCAGGAGCGGGAGAATACAGTACTTC. This sequence encodes CASSRSGRIQYF.

J is TRBJ2-7 and V is TRBV11-2; perhaps TRBD1 as D (6 bases). The germline V gene has CDR1 SGHAT and CDR2 FQNNGV. The CDR3 covers 14 residues. Trimming cost V 4 bases and J 2 bases, with 12 bases left between them. The CDR3 protein is CASSSTGPAYEQYF. CDR3 bases: TGTGCCAGCAGCTCGACAGGACCTGCCTACGAGCAGTACTTC.

Of note for this clone: Mismatch with germline at one junction end may stem from a read error. The J gene is TRBJ2-1, the V gene TRBV7-7, with 8 bases that match TRBD2. CDR3 size: 15 residues. The germline V gene has CDR1 SSHAT and CDR2 FNYEAQ (reference sequence). CDR3 in amino acids: CASSLRLAGTNEQFF. In DNA form, the CDR3 reads TGTGCTAGCAGCTTGCGGCTAGCGGGTACTAATGAGCAGTTCTTC.

The chain links TRBV25-1 to TRBJ1-6; TRBD1 matches 8 bases. The CDR3 runs 14 residues. V was pared by 7 bases and J by 5 bases, with 4 bases of the junction left unmatched. CDR1 is MGHDK, CDR2 SYGVNS, per germline. CDR3 sequence: CASTRGPNNSPLHF. CDR3 coding DNA: TGTGCCAGCACCAGGGGGCCAAATAATTCACCCCTCCACTTT.

The CDR3 protein is CASSPYGEVYGYTF. CDR3 coding DNA: TGTGCCAGTAGCCCGTATGGGGAGGTCTATGGCTACACCTTC. The J gene is TRBJ1-2, the V gene TRBV19; unclear D gene. Germline values: CDR1 LNHDA, CDR2 SQIVND (reference sequence). V was cut by 6 bases and J by 4 bases, with 15 bases left in between. There are 14 residues in the CDR3.

The genes are TRBV6-2 or TRBV6-3 and TRBJ1-1; D possibly corresponds to TRBD1 (6 bases). The V gene's germline CDR1 is MNHEY and CDR2 SVGEGT. V lost 7 bases, J lost 4 bases, and 22 bases lay in between. This CDR3 is built from 16 residues. The CDR3 sequence: CASTPLTGGAGTEAFF. Written as DNA, the CDR3 is TGTGCCAGCACCCCTCTGACGGGGGGGGCGGGCACTGAAGCTTTCTTT.

The chain joins TRBV6-5 to TRBJ2-1; D not certain. This CDR3 region has 13 residues. Trimming shortened V by 2 bases and J by 2 bases, and 4 bases separated the two germline ends. Germline V CDR1 and CDR2: MNHEY, SVGAGI. CDR3 protein: CASSYRAYNEQFF. CDR3 bases: TGTGCCAGCAGTTACAGAGCCTACAATGAGCAGTTCTTC.

V is TRBV29-1 and J is TRBJ1-4, with D unclear. This CDR3 comprises 12 residues. CDR1 and CDR2 (germline): SQVTM, ANQGSEA. Trimming cost V 7 bases and J 8 bases, with 14 bases left between them. The CDR3 DNA reads TGCAGCGCGGTGCAGGCGGGGGAAAAACTGTTTTTT. It yields the protein CSAVQAGEKLFF.

The genes are TRBV10-3 and TRBJ1-1, with D perhaps matching TRBD1 (5 bases). The CDR3 runs 13 residues. Per germline, CDR1 ENHRY and CDR2 SYGVKD. Trimming stripped 11 bases from V and 5 bases from J, with 18 bases between. CDR3 sequence: CALLGGGRTEAFF. DNA of the CDR3: TGTGCCTTATTGGGGGGGGGTCGGACTGAAGCTTTCTTT.

This clone came up once. The chain uses TRBV5-1 and TRBJ1-6, with 7 bases matching TRBD1. Germline trimming cut 3 bases from V and 7 bases from J; bases unmatched to any gene: 7. The CDR3 is made up of 15 amino acids. Germline CDR1 SGHRS, CDR2 YFSETQ. The chain's CDR3 is CASSSAGGLNSPLHF. The DNA of the CDR3 is TGCGCCAGCAGCTCCGCAGGGGGTCTGAATTCACCCCTCCACTTT.

V gene TRBV19 combines with J gene TRBJ2-3; the D gene is possibly TRBD1 (5 bases). The CDR3 is made up of 15 amino acids. Germline values: CDR1 LNHDA, CDR2 SQIVND (reference sequence). Trimming shortened V by 0 bases and J by 1 base, and 8 bases separated the two germline ends. The chain's CDR3 is CASSIESGRTDTQYF. CDR3 DNA sequence: TGTGCCAGTAGTATAGAGTCAGGGCGCACAGATACGCAGTATTTT. Looking up the rest from reference TRBV19 and TRBJ2-3 gives the full variable domain: DGGITQSPKYLFRKEGQNVTLSCEQNLNHDAMYWYRQDPGQGLRLIYYSQIVNDFQKGDIAEGYSVSREKKESFPLTVTSAQKNPTAFYLCASSIESGRTDTQYFGPGTRLTVL.

The rearrangement uses TRBV6-4 and TRBJ1-2, with a weak D call TRBD1 (6 bases). CDR1 MRHNA and CDR2 SNTAGT come from the germline V gene. V lost 0 bases and J lost 7, with 15 bases in between. CDR3 length: 15 residues. The CDR3 DNA follows: TGTGCCAGCAGTGACTCCTCCAGGGGAAGTGGTGGCTACACCTTC. Translated: CASSDSSRGSGGYTF.